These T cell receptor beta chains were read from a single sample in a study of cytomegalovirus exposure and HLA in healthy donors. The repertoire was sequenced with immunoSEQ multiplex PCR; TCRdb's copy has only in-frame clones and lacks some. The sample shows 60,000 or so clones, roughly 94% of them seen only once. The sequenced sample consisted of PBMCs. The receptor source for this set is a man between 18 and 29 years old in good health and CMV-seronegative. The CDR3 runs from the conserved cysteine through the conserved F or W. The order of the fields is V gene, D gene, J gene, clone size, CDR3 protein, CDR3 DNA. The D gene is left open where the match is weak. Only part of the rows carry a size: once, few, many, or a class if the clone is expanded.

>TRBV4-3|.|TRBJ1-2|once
CASSQETGSYGYTF
TGCGCCAGCAGCCAAGAAACAGGGAGCTATGGCTACACCTTC
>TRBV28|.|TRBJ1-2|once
CASSLLAGAIYGYTF
TGTGCCAGCAGTTTATTGGCAGGGGCGATCTATGGCTACACCTTC
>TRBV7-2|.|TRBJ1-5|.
CASSLVTDNQPQHF
TGTGCCAGCAGCTTAGTGACAGACAATCAGCCCCAGCATTTT
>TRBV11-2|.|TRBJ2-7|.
CASSFPKGHPSSAIYEQYF
TGTGCCAGCAGCTTTCCGAAGGGACACCCCAGTTCGGCGATCTACGAGCAGTACTTC
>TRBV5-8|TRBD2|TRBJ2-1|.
CASSLVLAGPSYNEQFF
TGTGCCAGCAGCTTGGTTCTAGCGGGACCTTCCTACAATGAGCAGTTCTTC
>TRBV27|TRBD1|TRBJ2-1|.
CASSFLDRGQQFF
TGTGCCAGCAGTTTCCTCGACAGGGGTCAGCAGTTCTTC
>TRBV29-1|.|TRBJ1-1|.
CSVEVPGFEAFF
TGCAGCGTTGAAGTGCCCGGGTTCGAAGCTTTCTTT
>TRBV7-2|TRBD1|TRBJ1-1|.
CASSLNPGTGRAFF
TGTGCCAGCAGCCTCAACCCCGGGACAGGGAGGGCTTTCTTT
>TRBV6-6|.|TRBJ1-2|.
CASSYSRAGAAYGYTF
TGTGCCAGCAGTTACTCGAGAGCAGGGGCGGCCTATGGCTACACCTTC
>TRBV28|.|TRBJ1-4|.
CASSSGTNSGGEKLFF
TGTGCCAGCAGTTCCGGGACTAATAGTGGGGGAGAAAAACTGTTTTTT